This T cell receptor (beta chain) originates from a study of CD8 T cells in Susac syndrome. In regard to this clonotype: Its antigen remains unidentified.

Study-level findings and limits: As the study acknowledged, the number of individuals in its TCR sequencing and HLA analysis was relatively small.

V was shortened by 8 bases and J by 7 bases, with 17 bases between the two germline ends. CDR3 length: 13 residues. The germline V gene encodes CDR1 SNHLY and CDR2 FYNNEI. The authors reverse transcribed roughly 0.5 to 1 ug RNA with random hexamers. The CDR3 of TCR beta was amplified by immunoSEQ multiplex PCR across 54 Vbeta and 13 Jbeta. TCRdb recomputed calls from the immunoSEQ multiplex PCR reads with MiXCR, one row per CDR3 protein. In the table there are hundreds of thousands of distinct CDR3 sequences, 95% of which are singletons. The authors sequenced TCR beta from blood CD8+ and CD4+ T cells. FACS was used to enrich TEMRA cells, whereas the CD8+ and CD4+ T cells were obtained by negative isolation.

The specimen sequenced was CD4+ T cells from PBMCs. The chain carries TRBV2 and TRBJ2-5, with D hard to call. This TCR was recovered from a human donor with multiple sclerosis. The CDR3 spells CASRGVLTGTQYF. CDR3 in DNA: TGTGCCAGCCGTGGCGTATTGACTGGGACCCAGTACTTC. Filled out from reference TRBV2 and TRBJ2-5, the complete variable domain reads EPEVTQTPSHQVTQMGQEVILRCVPISNHLYFYWYRQILGQKVEFLVSFYNNEISEKSEIFDDQFSVERPDGSNFTLKIRSTKLEDSAMYFCASRGVLTGTQYFGPGTRLLVL.